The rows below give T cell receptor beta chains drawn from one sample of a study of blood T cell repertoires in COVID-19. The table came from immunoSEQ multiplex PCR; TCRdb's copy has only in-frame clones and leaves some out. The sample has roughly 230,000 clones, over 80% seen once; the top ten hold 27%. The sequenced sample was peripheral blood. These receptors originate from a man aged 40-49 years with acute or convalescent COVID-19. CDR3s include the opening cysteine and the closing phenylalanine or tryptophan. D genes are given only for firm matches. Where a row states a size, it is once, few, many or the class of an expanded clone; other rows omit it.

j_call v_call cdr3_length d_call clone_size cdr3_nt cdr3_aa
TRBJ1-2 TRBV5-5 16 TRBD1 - TGTGCCAGCAGCGATGATCCCGGGACAGGCCTTTATGGCTACACCTTC CASSDDPGTGLYGYTF
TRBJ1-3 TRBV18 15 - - TGTGCCAGCTCGCCTACTGATAGCTCTGGAAACACCATATATTTT CASSPTDSSGNTIYF
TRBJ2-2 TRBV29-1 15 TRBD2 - TGCAGCGTTGGTCGGGAGGCAACGAACACCGGGGAGCTGTTTTTT CSVGREATNTGELFF
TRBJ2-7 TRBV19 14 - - TGTGCCAGTAGTACCCGGGTGCTTCCCTACGAGCAGTACTTC CASSTRVLPYEQYF
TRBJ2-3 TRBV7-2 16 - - TGTGCCAGCAGCTTAGGGAGGGGAGTCCTTCGGGGGACGCAGTATTTT CASSLGRGVLRGTQYF
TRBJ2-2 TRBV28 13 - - TGTGCCAGCAGTTTTCATGTCACCGGGGAGCTGTTTTTT CASSFHVTGELFF
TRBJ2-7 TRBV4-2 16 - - TGTGCCAGCAGCCAAGTCGGGGGGCGAGGGACCTACGAGCAGTACTTC CASSQVGGRGTYEQYF
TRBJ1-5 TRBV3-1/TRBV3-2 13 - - TGTGCCAGCAGCCAAGGGCCGAATCAGCCCCAGCATTTT CASSQGPNQPQHF
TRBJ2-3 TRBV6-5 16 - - TGTGCCAGCAGTTACGGCGACAGGCTTAGCACAGATACGCAGTATTTT CASSYGDRLSTDTQYF
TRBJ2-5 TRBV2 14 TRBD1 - TGTGCCAGCAACAGGGGGGCGGCTGGGGAGACCCAGTACTTC CASNRGAAGETQYF
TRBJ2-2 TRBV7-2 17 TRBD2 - TGTGCCAGCAGCCCGACTAGCGGGAGGTTGAGCACCGGGGAGCTGTTTTTT CASSPTSGRLSTGELFF
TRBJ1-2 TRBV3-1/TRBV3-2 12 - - TGTGCCAGCAGCCCTGGGGAGCGTGGCTACACCTTC CASSPGERGYTF
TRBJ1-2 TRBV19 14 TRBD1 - TGTGCCAGTAGTAGGGACAGGGCGGGCTATGGCTACACCTTC CASSRDRAGYGYTF
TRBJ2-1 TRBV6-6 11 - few TGTGCCAGCCAGGAGGGGTATGGGCAGTTCTTC CASQEGYGQFF
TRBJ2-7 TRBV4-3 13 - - TGCGCCAGCAGCCAGGGACTCTCCTACGAGCAGTACTTC CASSQGLSYEQYF
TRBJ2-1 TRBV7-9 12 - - TGTGCCAGCAGCTTGCCCGAGGGAAGGCAGTTCTTC CASSLPEGRQFF
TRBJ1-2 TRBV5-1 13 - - TGCGCCAGCAGCTTGGAGTCCGGCGGTGGCTACACCTTC CASSLESGGGYTF
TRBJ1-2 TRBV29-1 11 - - TGCAGCGTTTATTCGGCAGGGGGCTACACCTTC CSVYSAGGYTF
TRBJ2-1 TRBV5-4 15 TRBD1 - TGTGCCAGCAGCTCAAGGACAGGGGGGAACAATGAGCAGTTCTTC CASSSRTGGNNEQFF
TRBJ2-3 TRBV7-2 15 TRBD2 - TGTGCCAGCAGCCCCCAGCGGGATAGAGCAGATACGCAGTATTTT CASSPQRDRADTQYF
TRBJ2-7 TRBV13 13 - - TGTGCCAGCAGCTTAGGGACAGGTGGCGAGCAGTACTTC CASSLGTGGEQYF
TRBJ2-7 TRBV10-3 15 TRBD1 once TGTGCCATCAGTGCCGCCGGGAAGACAGGGGGCGAGCAGTACTTC CAISAAGKTGGEQYF
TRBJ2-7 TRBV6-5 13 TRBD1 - TGTGCCAGCAGCCCGGGACAGGATCTGGAGCAGTACTTC CASSPGQDLEQYF
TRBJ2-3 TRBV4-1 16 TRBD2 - TGCGCCAGCAGCCGGCCTAGCTCGGGAGGGGCAGATACGCAGTATTTT CASSRPSSGGADTQYF
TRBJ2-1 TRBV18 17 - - TGTGCCAGCTCACCCCCCCTAGCGCCAGGTTCCTACAATGAGCAGTTCTTC CASSPPLAPGSYNEQFF
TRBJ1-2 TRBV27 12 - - TGTGCCAGCAGTTCAGGGTTGGATGGCTACACCTTC CASSSGLDGYTF
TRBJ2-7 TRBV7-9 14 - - TGTGCCAGCAGCGATGGACATACGTACAGGGAGCAGTACTTC CASSDGHTYREQYF
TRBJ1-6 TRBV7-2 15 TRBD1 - TGTGCCTCTACCCTACGAGGGACAGGGACTTCACCCCTCCACTTT CASTLRGTGTSPLHF
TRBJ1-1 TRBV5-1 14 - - TGCGCCAGCAGCTTGGAGGGGTTGGACACTGAAGCTTTCTTT CASSLEGLDTEAFF
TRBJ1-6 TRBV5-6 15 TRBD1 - TGTGCCAGCAGCTTGGAAGGGACAGGGGTTTCACCCCTCCACTTT CASSLEGTGVSPLHF
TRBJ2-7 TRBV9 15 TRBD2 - TGTGCCAGCAGCGCCACACTAGCGGAAACCTACGAGCAGTACTTC CASSATLAETYEQYF
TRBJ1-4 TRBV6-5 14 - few TGTGCCAGCAGTTCCATTGCAACTAATGAAAAACTGTTTTTT CASSSIATNEKLFF
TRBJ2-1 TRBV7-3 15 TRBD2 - TGTGCCAGCAGCCCCCGACTAGCGGGGGACAATGAGCAGTTCTTC CASSPRLAGDNEQFF